This is a list of T cell receptor beta chains from one sample in a study of T cell responses to AZD1222 COVID-19 vaccine. Here immunoSEQ multiplex PCR was the method, and the copy in TCRdb shows in-frame clones only, minus some. The table includes roughly 120,000 clones, roughly nine tenths detected once. The sequencing used peripheral blood, collected on day 0 of AZD1222 vaccination. Receptors originate from an adult in good health. Both conserved end residues are part of each CDR3. A D gene is named only where the DNA matches it firmly. Size values are once, few and many counts, or a class for expanded clones, and some rows have none.

V: TRBV19; J: TRBJ2-7; D: .; size: .; DNA: TGTGCCAGTAGTACATCTCCGACCCTCTCCTACGAGCAGTACTTC; CDR3: CASSTSPTLSYEQYF
V: TRBV11-2; J: TRBJ2-3; D: .; size: .; DNA: TGTGCCAGCAGCTTAAGGTCCAGGGAACCCACAGATACGCAGTATTTT; CDR3: CASSLRSREPTDTQYF
V: TRBV2; J: TRBJ1-4; D: .; size: .; DNA: TGTGCCAGCATGGGTACAACTAATGAAAAACTGTTTTTT; CDR3: CASMGTTNEKLFF
V: TRBV15; J: TRBJ1-2; D: .; size: .; DNA: TGTGCCACCAGCAGTGGGGGGGCAAATGGCTACACCTTC; CDR3: CATSSGGANGYTF
V: TRBV13; J: TRBJ1-2; D: .; size: .; DNA: TGTGCCAGCAGATTCGAGGGGGTGGGAGGCTACACCTTC; CDR3: CASRFEGVGGYTF
V: TRBV19; J: TRBJ2-1; D: .; size: .; DNA: TGTGCCAGCACCCCTCTCCACAGCTCCTACAATGAGCAGTTCTTC; CDR3: CASTPLHSSYNEQFF
V: TRBV2; J: TRBJ2-1; D: .; size: .; DNA: TGTGCCAGCAGTTACCGGGACCCCTCCTACAATGAGCAGTTCTTC; CDR3: CASSYRDPSYNEQFF
V: TRBV6-1; J: TRBJ1-6; D: .; size: once; DNA: TGTGCCAGCAGTGAAGTGGTCGCAGGGTGGAATAATTCACCCCTCCACTTT; CDR3: CASSEVVAGWNNSPLHF
V: TRBV7-9; J: TRBJ2-2; D: TRBD1; size: .; DNA: TGTGCCAGCAGCTCCGCCGGGACAGGGGTAGAGACCGGGGAGCTGTTTTTT; CDR3: CASSSAGTGVETGELFF
V: TRBV6-5; J: TRBJ1-6; D: .; size: .; DNA: TGTGCCAGCAGGGTCAGAGCTTCAATTTCACCCCTCCACTTT; CDR3: CASRVRASISPLHF
V: TRBV4-2; J: TRBJ2-1; D: TRBD2; size: .; DNA: TGTGCCAGCAGCCGGGGACTAGCAATTGAGCAGTTCTTC; CDR3: CASSRGLAIEQFF
V: TRBV7-3; J: TRBJ2-6; D: TRBD1; size: .; DNA: TGTGCCAGCAGCCCCGGACAGGGTGCAATCTCTGGGGCCAACGTCCTGACTTTC; CDR3: CASSPGQGAISGANVLTF
V: TRBV20-1; J: TRBJ1-2; D: .; size: .; DNA: TGCAGTGCTAGTCTGAGTTATAGTGGCTACACCTTC; CDR3: CSASLSYSGYTF
V: TRBV7-2; J: TRBJ1-4; D: .; size: once; DNA: TGTGCCAGCAGCCCCTACCGGGGGGCTAATGAAAAACTGTTTTTT; CDR3: CASSPYRGANEKLFF